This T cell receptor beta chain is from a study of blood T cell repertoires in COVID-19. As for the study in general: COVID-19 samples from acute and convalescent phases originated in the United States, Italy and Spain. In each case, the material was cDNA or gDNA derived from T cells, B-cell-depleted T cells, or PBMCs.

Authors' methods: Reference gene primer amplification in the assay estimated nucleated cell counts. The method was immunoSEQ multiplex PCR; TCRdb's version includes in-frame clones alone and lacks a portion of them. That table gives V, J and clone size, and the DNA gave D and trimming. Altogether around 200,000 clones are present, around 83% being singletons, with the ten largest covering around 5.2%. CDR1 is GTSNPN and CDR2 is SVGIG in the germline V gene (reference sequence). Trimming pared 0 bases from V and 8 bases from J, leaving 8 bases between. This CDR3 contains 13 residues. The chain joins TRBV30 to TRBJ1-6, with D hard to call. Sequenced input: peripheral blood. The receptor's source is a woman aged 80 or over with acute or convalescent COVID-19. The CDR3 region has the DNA TGTGCCTGGAGTGTCGAACTTTATTCACCCCTCCACTTT. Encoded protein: CAWSVELYSPLHF.